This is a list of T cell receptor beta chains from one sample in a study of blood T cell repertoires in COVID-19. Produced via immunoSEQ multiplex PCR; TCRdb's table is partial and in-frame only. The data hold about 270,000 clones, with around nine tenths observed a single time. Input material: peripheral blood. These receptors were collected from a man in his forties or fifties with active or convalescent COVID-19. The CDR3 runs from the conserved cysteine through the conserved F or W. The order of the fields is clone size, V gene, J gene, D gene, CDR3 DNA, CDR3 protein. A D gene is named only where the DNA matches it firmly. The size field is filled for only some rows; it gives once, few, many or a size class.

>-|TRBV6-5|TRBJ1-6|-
TGTGCCAGCAGTTACGGTTGGGGGGGAAGGAATTCACCCCTCCACTTT
CASSYGWGGRNSPLHF
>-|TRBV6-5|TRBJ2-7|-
TGTGCCAGCAGGGCCCGCGCGGGGCCCCTCTACGAGCAGTACTTC
CASRARAGPLYEQYF
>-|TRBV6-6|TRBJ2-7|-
TGTGCCAGCGCCGCGGGACCCTACGAGCAGTACTTC
CASAAGPYEQYF
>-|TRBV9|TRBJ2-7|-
TGTGCCAGCAGCGTAGGAGGAGCCGAAACCTACGAGCAGTACTTC
CASSVGGAETYEQYF
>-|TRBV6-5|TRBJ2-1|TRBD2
TGTGCCAGCACCACAAGACGGGGGGGCTACAATGAGCAGTTCTTC
CASTTRRGGYNEQFF
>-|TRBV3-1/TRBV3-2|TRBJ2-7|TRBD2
TGTGCCAGCAGCCAATACGGGACTAGCGGGGGAATTAATCACGAGCAGTACTTC
CASSQYGTSGGINHEQYF
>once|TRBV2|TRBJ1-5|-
TGTGCCAGCAGTGAAGAGTCGGGGTCCAATCAGCCCCAGCATTTT
CASSEESGSNQPQHF
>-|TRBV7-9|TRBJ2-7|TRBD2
TGTGCCAGCAGCTTAGGGGCGGGAGGGAGATCCTACGAGCAGTACTTC
CASSLGAGGRSYEQYF
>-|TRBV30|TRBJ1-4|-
TGTGCCTGGGCTGGGGCTAACGAAAAACTGTTTTTT
CAWAGANEKLFF
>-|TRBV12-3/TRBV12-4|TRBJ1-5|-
TGTGCCAGCAGTTTCAGGGGTGGACAGCCCCAGCATTTT
CASSFRGGQPQHF
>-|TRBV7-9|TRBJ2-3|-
TGTGCCAGCAGCTTAGGGGCAGAAGATACGCAGTATTTT
CASSLGAEDTQYF
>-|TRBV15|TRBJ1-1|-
TGTGCCACCAGCAGAGATGGAGACACTGAAGCTTTCTTT
CATSRDGDTEAFF
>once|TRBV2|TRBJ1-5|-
TGTGCCAGCAGTGGTACAGGGTATGGGGATAGCAATCAGCCCCAGCATTTT
CASSGTGYGDSNQPQHF
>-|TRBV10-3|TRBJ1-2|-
TGTGCCATCAGTGAAAGTGAGAGAGATGGCTACACCTTC
CAISESERDGYTF
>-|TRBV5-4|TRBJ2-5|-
TGTGCCAGCAGCTTGGGGGGGCTCTCCCAAGAGACCCAGTACTTC
CASSLGGLSQETQYF
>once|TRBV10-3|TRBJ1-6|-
TGTGCCAGCCGGGAACAAGCTAATTCACCCCTCCACTTT
CASREQANSPLHF
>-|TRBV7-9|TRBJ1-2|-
TGTGCCAGCAGCTTAGCGGAGGTAGCTGATGGCTACACCTTC
CASSLAEVADGYTF
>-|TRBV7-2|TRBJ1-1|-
TGTGCCAGCAGCTTAATCGTGAGTCACCTTGAAGCTTTCTTT
CASSLIVSHLEAFF
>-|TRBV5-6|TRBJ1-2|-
TGTGCCAGCAGCTTGGACGGTTACTATGGCTACACCTTC
CASSLDGYYGYTF
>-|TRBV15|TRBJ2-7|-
TGTGCCACCAGCAGAGAACTCCGGACAGCCTACGAGCAGTACTTC
CATSRELRTAYEQYF
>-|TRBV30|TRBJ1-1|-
TGTGCCTGGAGTGTGGGCAGGGCGGCCACTGAAGCTTTCTTT
CAWSVGRAATEAFF
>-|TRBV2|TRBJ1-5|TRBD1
TGTGCCAGCAGTATACAGGGGAGGTATCAGCCCCAGCATTTT
CASSIQGRYQPQHF
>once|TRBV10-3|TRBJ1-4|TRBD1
TGTGCCATCAGCGATAGCACAGGGGGCGTGGTAGAAAAACTGTTTTTT
CAISDSTGGVVEKLFF
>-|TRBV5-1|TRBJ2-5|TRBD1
TGCGCCAGCAGCCGGGACAGGGGAGAAGAGACCCAGTACTTC
CASSRDRGEETQYF
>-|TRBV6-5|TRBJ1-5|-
TGTGCCAGCAGCACTGGGGACACGGACAATCAGCCCCAGCATTTT
CASSTGDTDNQPQHF
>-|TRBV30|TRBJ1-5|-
TGTGCCTGGAGAGGCGCTTCGGGGGGGCAACCCCAGCATTTT
CAWRGASGGQPQHF
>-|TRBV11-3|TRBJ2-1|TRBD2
TGTGCCAGCAGCTTAGGGGGACTAGCGGGAGGAACCCAATCTCGGAATGAGCAGTTCTTC
CASSLGGLAGGTQSRNEQFF
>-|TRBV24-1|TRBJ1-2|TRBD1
TGTGCCACCAGTGTGGGAGGGACAGGCCGCTTCTATGGCTACACCTTC
CATSVGGTGRFYGYTF
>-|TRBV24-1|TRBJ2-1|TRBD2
TGTGCCACCAGTGATTCTGGGACTACCCACAATGAGCAGTTCTTC
CATSDSGTTHNEQFF
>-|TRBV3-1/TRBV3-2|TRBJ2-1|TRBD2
TGTGCCAGCAGCCAAGTTCCAGCGGGGAACCACAATGAGCAGTTCTTC
CASSQVPAGNHNEQFF
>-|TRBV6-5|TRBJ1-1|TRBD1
TGTGCCAGCAGTCGACAGGGAATAAGCACTGAAGCTTTCTTT
CASSRQGISTEAFF
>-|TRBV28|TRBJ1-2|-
TGTGCCAGCCTTTCTAACTATGGCTACACCTTC
CASLSNYGYTF
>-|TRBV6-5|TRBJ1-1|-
TGTGCCAGCAGTTACCGGTGGGGGGTCGGGACTGAAGCTTTCTTT
CASSYRWGVGTEAFF
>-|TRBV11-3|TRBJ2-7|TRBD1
TGTGCCAGCAGCTTAGGGGACAGAAACGAGCAGTACTTC
CASSLGDRNEQYF
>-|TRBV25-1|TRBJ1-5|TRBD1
TGTGCCAGCGGCTCGGACAGGGGTGGCAATCAGCCCCAGCATTTT
CASGSDRGGNQPQHF
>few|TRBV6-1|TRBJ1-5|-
TGTGCCAGCAGTGAAGGGACAGTTTATAGCAATCAGCCCCAGCATTTT
CASSEGTVYSNQPQHF
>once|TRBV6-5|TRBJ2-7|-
TGTGCCAGCAGATTTTACCTAGGCCACGAGCAGTACTTC
CASRFYLGHEQYF
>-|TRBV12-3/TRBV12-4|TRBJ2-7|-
TGTGCCAGCAGTCTACCTTCCTTGTACGAGCAGTACTTC
CASSLPSLYEQYF
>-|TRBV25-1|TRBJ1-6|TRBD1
TGTGCCAGCAGTCGGACAGGGATAACTTATAATTCACCCCTCCACTTT
CASSRTGITYNSPLHF
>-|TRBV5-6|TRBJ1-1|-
TGTGCCAGCAGCTTGGATGCAGAGGAAAACACTGAAGCTTTCTTT
CASSLDAEENTEAFF
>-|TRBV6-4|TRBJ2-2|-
TGTGCCAGCAGTGATCGGCCGGGCACCGGGGAGCTGTTTTTT
CASSDRPGTGELFF
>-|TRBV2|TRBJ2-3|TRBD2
TGTGCCAGCGAATTAGCTAGCGGGAGCGGGAGCACAGATACGCAGTATTTT
CASELASGSGSTDTQYF
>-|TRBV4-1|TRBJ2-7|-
TGCGCCAGCAGCCAAGTCGGGAGGGGGCAGGGGAGCCCCTACGAGCAGTACTTC
CASSQVGRGQGSPYEQYF
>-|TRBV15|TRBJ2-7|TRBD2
TGTGCCACCAGCGGGGGACTAAGCAGCTCCTACGAGCAGTACTTC
CATSGGLSSSYEQYF
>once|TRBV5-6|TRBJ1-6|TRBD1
TGTGCCAGCAGCACCCGGACAGGGAGCGGTTCACCCCTCCACTTT
CASSTRTGSGSPLHF
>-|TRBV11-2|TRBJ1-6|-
TGTGCCAGCAGCTTATCCCCGGGAAGGGATAATTCACCCCTCCACTTT
CASSLSPGRDNSPLHF
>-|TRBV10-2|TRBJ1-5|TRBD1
TGCGCCCTCAGGGGGTTTTCTAGTCAGCCCCAGAATTTT
CALRGFSSQPQNF
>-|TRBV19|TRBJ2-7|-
TGTGCCAGTAGTTGGGCTTTCTCCTCCTACGAGCAGTACTTC
CASSWAFSSYEQYF
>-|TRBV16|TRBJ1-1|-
TGTGCCAGCAGCCAATTGGGGCGCGCCGAAGCTTTCTTT
CASSQLGRAEAFF
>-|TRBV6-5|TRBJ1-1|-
TGTGCCAGCAGCCAGGTTTCGAACACTGAAGCTTTCTTT
CASSQVSNTEAFF
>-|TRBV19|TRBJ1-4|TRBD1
TGTGCCAGTAGTCCTACCACAGGGGGCCTTAATGAAAAACTGTTTTTT
CASSPTTGGLNEKLFF
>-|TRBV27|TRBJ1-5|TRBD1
TGTGCCAGCAGCAAAAGGTTGGTGACAGGGAGCAATCAGCCCCAGCATTTT
CASSKRLVTGSNQPQHF
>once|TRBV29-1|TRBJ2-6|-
TGCAGCGTCGGAGCGAATGACGCCGACCCTGGGGCCAACGTCCTGACTTTC
CSVGANDADPGANVLTF
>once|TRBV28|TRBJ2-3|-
TGTGCCAGCAGTCTCCGGACTGGCATTAGGGATACGCAGTATTTT
CASSLRTGIRDTQYF
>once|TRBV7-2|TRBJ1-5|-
TGTGCCAGCAGCAAAATGTCAGGGGTGGGTCAGCCCCAGCATTTT
CASSKMSGVGQPQHF